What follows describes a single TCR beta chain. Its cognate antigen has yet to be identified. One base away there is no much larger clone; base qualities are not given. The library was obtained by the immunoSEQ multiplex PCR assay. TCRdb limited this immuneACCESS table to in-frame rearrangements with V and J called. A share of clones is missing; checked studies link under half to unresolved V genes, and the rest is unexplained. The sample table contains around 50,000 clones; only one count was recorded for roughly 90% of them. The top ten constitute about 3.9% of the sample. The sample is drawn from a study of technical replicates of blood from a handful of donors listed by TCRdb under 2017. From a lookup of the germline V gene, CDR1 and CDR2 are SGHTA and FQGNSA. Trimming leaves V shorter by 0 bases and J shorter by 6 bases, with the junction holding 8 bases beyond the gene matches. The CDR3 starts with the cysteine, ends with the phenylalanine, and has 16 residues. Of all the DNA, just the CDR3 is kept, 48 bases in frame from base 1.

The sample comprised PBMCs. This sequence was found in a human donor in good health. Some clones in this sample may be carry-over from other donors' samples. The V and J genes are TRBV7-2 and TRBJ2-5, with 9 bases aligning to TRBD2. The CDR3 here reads CASSLARGSGSQTQYF. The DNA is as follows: TGTGCCAGCAGCTTAGCTCGTGGTAGCGGGAGTCAGACCCAGTACTTC.